This passage covers 4 T cell receptor beta chains from one sample sequenced in a study of PD-1 blockade in classical Hodgkin lymphoma. Method: immunoSEQ multiplex PCR; TCRdb's copy keeps in-frame clones and lacks some. The sample records around 100,000 clones, 90% being singletons. Documented time point: cycle 4 day 1 (C4D1), after more than five weeks of nivolumab. Relapses following autologous stem cell transplantation were seen in all patients, with brentuximab vedotin exposure varying. The material was peripheral blood mononuclear cells (PBMCs), obtained before the fourth cycle of nivolumab. The receptors were sampled from a human donor with classical Hodgkin lymphoma.

This chain connects TRBV28 to TRBJ2-2; TRBD2 might be the D (6 bases). Trimming stripped 3 bases from V and 6 bases from J, with 8 bases between. This CDR3 has 13 residues. In germline, CDR1 is MDHEN, CDR2 SYDVKM. CDR3 sequence reads: CASSLGGAGELFF. The CDR3 nucleotides read TGTGCCAGCAGTTTGGGGGGAGCCGGGGAGCTGTTTTTT.

As DNA, the CDR3 is TGTGCCAGCAGTCTTAGCGGGGGGGGATACAATGAGCAGTTCTTC. This gives the protein CASSLSGGGYNEQFF. V gene TRBV6-1 combines with J gene TRBJ2-1, with 11 bases identical to TRBD2. The CDR3 covers 15 residues. Trimming took 5 bases from V and 4 from J; bases not matched to a gene: 4. The V gene's germline CDR1 is MNHNS and CDR2 SASEGT.

The V and J genes are TRBV18 and TRBJ2-7, with D maybe TRBD1 (6 bases). Per the germline V gene, CDR1 is KGHSH and CDR2 is LQKENI. The V gene lost 3 bases and the J gene lost 0 bases, with 15 bases spanning the gap. The CDR3 extends over 16 amino acids. CDR3: CASSPSGTRSSYEQYF. In DNA form, the CDR3 reads TGTGCCAGCTCACCGTCCGGGACAAGAAGCTCCTACGAGCAGTACTTC.

The chain links TRBV10-3 to TRBJ2-7; 9 nucleotides align to TRBD2. The CDR3 consists of 14 residues. J was trimmed by 3 bases and V by 4 bases; bases with no gene match: 4. CDR1 is ENHRY, CDR2 SYGVKD, per germline. The CDR3 DNA reads as TGTGCCATCAGTGGGACTAGCGTAATCTACGAGCAGTACTTC. Its translation: CAISGTSVIYEQYF.